This T cell receptor beta chain was documented in a study of blood T cell repertoires in COVID-19. On the study more broadly: The study drew acute and convalescent COVID-19 samples from the United States, Italy and Spain. PBMCs, B-cell-depleted T cells, or T cells were the source of the cDNA or gDNA that made up the material.

As processed by the authors: Reference gene primers were amplified, and this amplification served to estimate nucleated cell counts. TCRdb's table, derived via immunoSEQ multiplex PCR, lists solely in-frame clones and lacks some. That table is the source of V, J and clone size, and D and trimming were worked out from the DNA. In the table there are approximately 190,000 clones, about 80% of which are singletons. The germline V gene encodes CDR1 SGHTA and CDR2 FQGNSA. CDR3 length: 17 residues. The ends lost 1 base at V and 0 bases at J; junction bases unmatched: 5. This clone was counted once. The J gene is TRBJ1-3, the V gene TRBV7-2, with 8 bases matching TRBD1. The sequenced material came from peripheral blood. The clonotype originates from a human donor with acute or convalescent COVID-19. The donor label of this sample is uncertain. This CDR3 reads CASSLGGTGGSGNTIYF. The CDR3 nucleotides read TGTGCCAGCAGCTTAGGTGGGACAGGTGGCTCTGGAAACACCATATATTTT.